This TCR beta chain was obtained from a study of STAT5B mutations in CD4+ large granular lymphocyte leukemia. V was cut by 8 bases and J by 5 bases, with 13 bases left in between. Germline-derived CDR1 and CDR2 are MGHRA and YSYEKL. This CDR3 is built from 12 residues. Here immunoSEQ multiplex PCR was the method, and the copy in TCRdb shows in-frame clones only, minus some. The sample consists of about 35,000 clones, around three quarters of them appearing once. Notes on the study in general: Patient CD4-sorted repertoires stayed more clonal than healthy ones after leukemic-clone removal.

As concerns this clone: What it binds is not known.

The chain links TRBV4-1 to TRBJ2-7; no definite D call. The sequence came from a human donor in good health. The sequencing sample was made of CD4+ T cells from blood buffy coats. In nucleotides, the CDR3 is TGCGCCAGCGGTAGTTATCCCCACGAGCAGTACTTC. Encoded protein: CASGSYPHEQYF.